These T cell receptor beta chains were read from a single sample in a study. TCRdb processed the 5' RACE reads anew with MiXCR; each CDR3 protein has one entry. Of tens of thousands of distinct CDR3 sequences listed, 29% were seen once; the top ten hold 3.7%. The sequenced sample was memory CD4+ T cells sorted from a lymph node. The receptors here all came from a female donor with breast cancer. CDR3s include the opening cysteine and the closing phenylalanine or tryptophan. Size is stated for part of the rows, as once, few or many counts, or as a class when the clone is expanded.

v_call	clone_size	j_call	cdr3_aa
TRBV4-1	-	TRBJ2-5	CAGSPTLTVQETQYF
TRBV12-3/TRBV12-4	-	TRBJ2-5	CASSLMGGETQYF
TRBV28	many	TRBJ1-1	CASMGSQNTEAFF
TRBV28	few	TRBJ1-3	CASSYAGWGSGNTIYF
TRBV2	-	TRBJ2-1	CASSEEGQGNEQFF
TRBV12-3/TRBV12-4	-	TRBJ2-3	CASSQQGFGSDTQYF
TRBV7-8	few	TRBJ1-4	CASSARLGGAGEKLFF
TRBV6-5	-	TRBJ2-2	CASSYGDGGYTGELFF
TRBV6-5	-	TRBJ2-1	CASTKEARLSYNEQFF
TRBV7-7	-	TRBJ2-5	CASSLVWQGAGETQYF
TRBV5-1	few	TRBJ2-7	CASSVGTANFYEQYF
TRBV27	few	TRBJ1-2	CASSSSRYGYTF
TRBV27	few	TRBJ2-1	CASSDTGTSNEQFF
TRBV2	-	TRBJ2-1	CASSEVDRVYNEQLF
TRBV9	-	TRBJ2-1	CASSGNEQFF
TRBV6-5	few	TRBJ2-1	CASSYTHGLNNEQFF
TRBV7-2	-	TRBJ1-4	CASSLPQSNEKLFF
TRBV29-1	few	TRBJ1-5	CSARQGDQPQHF
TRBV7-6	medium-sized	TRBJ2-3	CASSLSASGTDTQYF
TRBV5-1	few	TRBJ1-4	CASKSQATNEKLFF
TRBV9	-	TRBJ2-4	CASSVGNGAKNIQYF
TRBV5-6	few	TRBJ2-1	CASSVDGGEQFF
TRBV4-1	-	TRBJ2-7	CASSTRGVGLAGYDSYEQYF
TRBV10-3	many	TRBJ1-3	CAISPRTGEFGNTIYF
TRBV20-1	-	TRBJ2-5	CSARDSMKETQYF
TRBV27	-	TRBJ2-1	CASSRGHNEQFF
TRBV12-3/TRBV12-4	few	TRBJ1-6	CASSAGYNSPLHF
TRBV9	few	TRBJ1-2	CASSVDPVYGYTF
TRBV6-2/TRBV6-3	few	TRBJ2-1	CASTGQNNEQFF
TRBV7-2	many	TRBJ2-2	CASSWDRSTGELFF
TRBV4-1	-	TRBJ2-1	CASSRGTGVYHEQFF
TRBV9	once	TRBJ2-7	CASSVGTGAGQYF
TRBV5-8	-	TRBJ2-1	CASSLGWEGPEDEQFF
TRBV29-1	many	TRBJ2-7	CSVELPGTGPEQYF
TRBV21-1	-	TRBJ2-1	CASSKGSGRAGEQFF
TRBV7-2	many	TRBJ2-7	CASSLALGHEQYF
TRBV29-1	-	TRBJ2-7	CSVWTGKGLQYF
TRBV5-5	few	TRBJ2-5	CASSPPQGSGETQYF
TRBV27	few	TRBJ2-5	CASFFGKTQYF
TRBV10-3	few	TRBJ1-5	CAISESTQDQPQHF
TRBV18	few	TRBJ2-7	CASSRTTSSYEQYF
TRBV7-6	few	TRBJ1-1	CASSQSPPAEAFF
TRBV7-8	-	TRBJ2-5	CASSLAEGAPETQYF
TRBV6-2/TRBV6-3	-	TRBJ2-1	CASRGLAGEQFF
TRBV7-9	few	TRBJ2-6	CASSLVEGANVLTF
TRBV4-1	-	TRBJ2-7	CASSQVTLSRDEQYF
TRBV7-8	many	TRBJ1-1	CASSLGGSAEAFF
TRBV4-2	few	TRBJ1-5	CASSRRGSNQPQHF
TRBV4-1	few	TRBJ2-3	CASSQPGQGDTQYF
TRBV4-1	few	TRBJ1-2	CASSQAPTGVDGYTF
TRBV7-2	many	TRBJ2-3	CASSLVALVLSTDTQYF
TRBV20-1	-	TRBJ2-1	CSAVPPSGLGANEQFF
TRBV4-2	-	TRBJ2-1	CASSQENRASSSYNEQFF
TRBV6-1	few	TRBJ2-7	CASSAKYEQYF
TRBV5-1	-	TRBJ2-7	CASSLPYREQYF
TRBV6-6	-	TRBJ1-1	CASSTGTGLTEAFF
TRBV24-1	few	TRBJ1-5	CATSDRTPSGNQPQHF
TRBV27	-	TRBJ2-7	CASRSTGTGGSYEQYF